These 20 T cell receptor beta chains originate from one sample sequenced in a study of blood T cell repertoires in COVID-19. The data were produced by immunoSEQ multiplex PCR, yet TCRdb's version contains in-frame clones alone and is incomplete. The sample holds about 220,000 clones, roughly 76% seen once. Sequencing was done on a sample of peripheral blood. The receptors were gathered from a human donor in a cohort sampled during active COVID-19.

The chain employs TRBV29-1 and TRBJ2-5, with D perhaps TRBD2 (6 bases). CDR1 and CDR2 (germline): SQVTM, ANQGSEA. This CDR3 has 15 amino acids. V was trimmed by 2 bases and J by 0 bases, leaving 13 bases between them. As DNA, the CDR3 is TGCAGCGTTGAACAGAATGCGGGGTACCAAGAGACCCAGTACTTC. It translates to CSVEQNAGYQETQYF. The full variable domain, in which reference TRBV29-1 and TRBJ2-5 provide the parts outside the CDR3, is SAVISQKPSRDICQRGTSLTIQCQVDSQVTMMFWYRQQPGQSLTLIATANQGSEATYESGFVIDKFPISRPNLTFSTLTVSNMSPEDSSIYLCSVEQNAGYQETQYFGPGTRLLVL.

This clone was picked up a small number of times. The chain combines TRBV7-9 with TRBJ1-2, with D possibly being TRBD1 (6 bases). Trimming cost V 1 base and J 2 bases, with 8 bases left between them. This CDR3 has 14 residues. Germline V gene data show CDR1 as SEHNR and CDR2 as FQNEAQ (reference sequence). CDR3: CASSLGGQNYGYTF. CDR3 nucleotides: TGTGCCAGCAGCTTAGGGGGGCAAAACTATGGCTACACCTTC.

The CDR3 loop is CASSPQERDTEAFF. CDR3 bases: TGTGCCAGCTCACCACAGGAGAGGGACACTGAAGCTTTCTTT. The chain links TRBV18 to TRBJ1-1; D is unclear. V was pared by 1 base and J by 3 bases, with 9 bases between. Germline V gene lookup returns CDR1 KGHSH and CDR2 LQKENI. This CDR3 has 14 residues.

This clone turned up a few times. The same CDR3 can be traced to other DNA sequences in this sample. The chain uses TRBV9 and TRBJ1-2; TRBD1 aligns across 10 bases. The CDR3 is 13 amino acids. V lost 3 bases, J lost 8 bases, and 4 bases stayed unmatched. Per the germline V gene, CDR1 is SGDLS and CDR2 is YYNGEE. CDR3 DNA: TGTGCCAGCAGCGCCGGGACAGGGGAAGGCTACACCTTC. This gives the protein CASSAGTGEGYTF. The full variable domain, rest sourced from reference TRBV9 and TRBJ1-2, is DSGVTQTPKHLITATGQRVTLRCSPRSGDLSVYWYQQSLDQGLQFLIQYYNGEERAKGNILERFSAQQFPDLHSELNLSSLELGDSALYFCASSAGTGEGYTFGSGTRLTVV.

The rearrangement links TRBV5-1 to TRBJ2-7; D may be TRBD2 (5 bases). CDR1 is SGHRS, CDR2 YFSETQ, per germline. V was pared by 0 bases and J by 4 bases, with 14 bases between. The CDR3 totals 15 residues. The CDR3 sequence: CASSLATGSGYEQYF. The CDR3 DNA reads as TGCGCCAGCAGCTTGGCGACCGGGTCGGGGTACGAGCAGTACTTC.

The CDR3 protein is CASSFVQSYEQYF. CDR3 nucleotide sequence: TGTGCCAGCAGCTTCGTACAATCCTACGAGCAGTACTTC. J is TRBJ2-7 and V is TRBV7-2; no reliable D call. CDR1 is SGHTA and CDR2 is FQGNSA in the germline V gene. V was pared by 3 bases and J by 1 base, with 7 bases between. The CDR3 extends over 13 amino acids. Using reference TRBV7-2 and TRBJ2-7 for the parts outside the CDR3, the full variable domain is GAGVSQSPSNKVTEKGKDVELRCDPISGHTALYWYRQSLGQGLEFLIYFQGNSAPDKSGLPSDRFSAERTGGSVSTLTIQRTQQEDSAVYLCASSFVQSYEQYFGPGTRLTVT.

The chain carries TRBV7-2 and TRBJ2-7; TRBD1 agrees at 8 bases. Trimming at V came to 3 bases and at J to 5 bases, leaving 9 bases not matched to a gene. Germline V gene lookup returns CDR1 SGHTA and CDR2 FQGNSA. The CDR3 spans 15 residues. CDR3 region: CASSFRRTGRNEQYF. In DNA, the CDR3 is TGTGCCAGCAGCTTTCGACGGACAGGGAGGAACGAGCAGTACTTC.

The chain joins TRBV19 to TRBJ2-7; weak D call: TRBD2 (5 bases). This CDR3 is built from 15 residues. The V end lost 4 bases, the J end lost 2 bases, and 15 bases lay between the germline ends. Per germline, CDR1 LNHDA and CDR2 SQIVND (reference sequence). As DNA, the CDR3 is TGTGCCAGTAGTAACCCCAGCGGAAGTGCCTACGAGCAGTACTTC. Protein product: CASSNPSGSAYEQYF.

V is TRBV13 and J is TRBJ2-7, with 14 bases matching TRBD2. The CDR3 has 15 residues. Trimming cost V 5 bases and J 6 bases; bases outside gene matches: 6. Germline V gene sequence: CDR1 PRHDT, CDR2 FYEKMQ (reference sequence). The CDR3 protein is CASSEGTSGRTEQYF. The CDR3 bases are TGTGCCAGCAGCGAAGGGACTAGCGGGAGAACCGAGCAGTACTTC.

The chain uses TRBV6-5 and TRBJ1-5; 7 bases align to TRBD1. The CDR3 spans 15 residues. CDR1 and CDR2 (germline): MNHEY, SVGAGI. J was trimmed by 4 bases and V by 3 bases; bases with no gene match: 6. CDR3 residues: CASSYSGGANQPQHF. The CDR3 DNA sequence: TGTGCCAGCAGTTATTCAGGGGGAGCGAATCAGCCCCAGCATTTT.

This clone was recorded a few times. J is TRBJ2-7 and V is TRBV27; D is perhaps TRBD1 (6 bases). V lost 6 bases to trimming and J lost 2 bases, with 14 bases between them. The CDR3 totals 14 residues. Germline V CDR1 and CDR2: MNHEY, SMNVEV (reference sequence). The CDR3 protein is CASSPLGGPYEQYF. The CDR3 DNA reads as TGTGCCAGCAGCCCGTTAGGGGGTCCCTACGAGCAGTACTTC.

CDR3 DNA: TGTGCCAGTAGCTACGTCAGCGTTGACAATGAGCAGTTCTTC. This codes for CASSYVSVDNEQFF. The chain combines TRBV19 with TRBJ2-1; D is unresolved. The CDR3 loop spans 14 amino acids. CDR1 and CDR2 (germline): LNHDA, SQIVND (reference sequence). Trimming left V 6 bases short and J 5 bases short, with 14 bases between.

The rearrangement uses TRBV7-2 and TRBJ2-3; D is unresolved. This CDR3 comprises 16 residues. Between the trimmed V and J ends, which lost 2 bases and 6 bases, there was a span of 18 bases. CDR1 and CDR2 (germline): SGHTA, FQGNSA. The CDR3 spells CASSLPVAAQRDTQYF. In DNA, the CDR3 is TGTGCCAGCAGCTTACCCGTGGCCGCCCAGAGGGATACGCAGTATTTT.

This rearrangement joins TRBV30 to TRBJ1-2; the D is unclear. V lost 2 bases and J lost 0, with 10 bases in between. The CDR3 runs 14 residues. Germline CDR1 and CDR2: GTSNPN and SVGIG (reference sequence). The CDR3 spells CAWSIHLANYGYTF. In DNA, the CDR3 is TGTGCCTGGAGTATCCATCTAGCTAACTATGGCTACACCTTC.

This clone was observed a single time. The V gene is TRBV15, the J gene TRBJ1-2; no reliable D call. This CDR3 has 11 residues. The germline V and J ends were trimmed by 0 bases and 8 bases, with 4 bases remaining between them. Germline V lookup: CDR1 LNHNV, CDR2 YYDKDF (reference sequence). The CDR3 DNA follows: TGTGCCACCAGCAGAGAAGAGGGCTACACCTTC. Protein sequence: CATSREEGYTF.

This clone was picked up one time. The V and J genes are TRBV9 and TRBJ1-4; no clear D gene. The CDR3 sequence is 14 residues long. V was pared by 0 bases and J by 4 bases, with 7 bases between. Germline-derived CDR1 and CDR2 are SGDLS and YYNGEE. The CDR3 protein is CASSVGRINEKLFF. The DNA for the CDR3 is TGTGCCAGCAGCGTAGGGCGGATTAATGAAAAACTGTTTTTT.

This clone was counted between two and nine times. This chain links TRBV28 with TRBJ2-3; 9 bases line up with TRBD1. J gave up 2 bases and V 6 bases, and 6 bases lay outside the gene matches. The germline V gene has CDR1 MDHEN and CDR2 SYDVKM. This CDR3 spans 15 amino acids. The CDR3 DNA is TGTGCCAGCAGCTGGGGGGACAGGGTCACAGATACGCAGTATTTT. Translating gives CASSWGDRVTDTQYF. Variable domain in full (rest from reference TRBV28 and TRBJ2-3): DVKVTQSSRYLVKRTGEKVFLECVQDMDHENMFWYRQDPGLGLRLIYFSYDVKMKEKGDIPEGYSVSREKKERFSLILESASTNQTSMYLCASSWGDRVTDTQYFGPGTRLTVL.

V and J are TRBV4-1 and TRBJ2-7; 7 positions agree with TRBD2. This CDR3 region has 16 residues. Germline CDR1 MGHRA, CDR2 YSYEKL. V trimming: 4 bases; J trimming: 3 bases; junction bases outside the gene matches: 12. This CDR3 reads CASSLHLVAGNYEQYF. DNA of the CDR3: TGCGCCAGCAGCCTGCATCTAGTAGCGGGTAACTACGAGCAGTACTTC.

The genes are TRBV7-2 and TRBJ1-6; maybe TRBD1 (6 bases). V lost 7 bases and J lost 5, with 15 bases in between. CDR3 length equals 15 residues. Germline-derived CDR1 and CDR2 are SGHTA and FQGNSA. This CDR3 reads CASTTTGFNNSPLHF. The DNA of the CDR3 is TGTGCCAGCACCACTACAGGGTTTAATAATTCACCCCTCCACTTT.

V gene TRBV5-1 combines with J gene TRBJ2-7, with TRBD2 matching 7 bases. Trimming cost V 7 bases and J 3 bases; bases outside gene matches: 13. The CDR3 loop spans 15 amino acids. The germline gives CDR1 SGHRS, CDR2 YFSETQ. The CDR3 here is CASAHGPSGYYEQYF. The CDR3, as DNA: TGCGCCAGCGCTCACGGTCCTAGCGGTTACTACGAGCAGTACTTC.